This T cell receptor (beta chain) was obtained from a study of cytomegalovirus exposure and HLA in healthy donors. This clone showed up just once. This CDR3 comprises 15 residues. V was pared by 5 bases and J by 0 bases, with 13 bases between. Germline loops: CDR1 SGHVS, CDR2 FQNEAQ. The assay was immunoSEQ multiplex PCR, and TCRdb's table has in-frame clones only and misses some. The sample shows 170,000 or so clones, approximately 81% of them seen only once. The clonotype originates from a man aged 18 to 30 in good health and CMV-seropositive. Source material: PBMCs. The chain carries TRBV7-8 and TRBJ1-1; D not resolved. The chain's CDR3 is CASSLTPGLNTEAFF. In DNA form, the CDR3 reads TGTGCCAGCAGCCTCACGCCAGGTCTGAACACTGAAGCTTTCTTT.